The entry below gives a single T cell receptor (beta chain) sequence along with its context. The sample originates from a study of Ad26.COV2.S vaccination and SARS-CoV-2 variants. Treatment indicated: around 19 received Ad26.COV2.S at low or high dose, single or two shots; roughly five received placebo; per-sample allocation not given. Sampling occurred on day 63 after the first vaccine or placebo injection. Assay: immunoSEQ multiplex PCR; the TCRdb copy retains only in-frame clones and omits some. The sample shows 300,000 to 400,000 clones, approximately 81% of them seen only once. The CDR3 has 16 residues. Trimming removed 2 bases from V and 4 bases from J, with 18 bases in between. The germline gives CDR1 SGHRS, CDR2 YFSETQ.

The sequenced sample was peripheral blood, obtained in a trial of Ad26.COV2.S vaccine versus placebo. V usage is TRBV5-1 and J usage is TRBJ1-1; D possibly corresponds to TRBD1 (6 bases). The TCR comes from a person aged 18-65 years who received the Ad26.COV2.S COVID-19 vaccine or a placebo. For the CDR3, the DNA is TGCGCCAGCAGCTTAACTTCACAGGGTTCGACCACTGAAGCTTTCTTT. It is translated as CASSLTSQGSTTEAFF.